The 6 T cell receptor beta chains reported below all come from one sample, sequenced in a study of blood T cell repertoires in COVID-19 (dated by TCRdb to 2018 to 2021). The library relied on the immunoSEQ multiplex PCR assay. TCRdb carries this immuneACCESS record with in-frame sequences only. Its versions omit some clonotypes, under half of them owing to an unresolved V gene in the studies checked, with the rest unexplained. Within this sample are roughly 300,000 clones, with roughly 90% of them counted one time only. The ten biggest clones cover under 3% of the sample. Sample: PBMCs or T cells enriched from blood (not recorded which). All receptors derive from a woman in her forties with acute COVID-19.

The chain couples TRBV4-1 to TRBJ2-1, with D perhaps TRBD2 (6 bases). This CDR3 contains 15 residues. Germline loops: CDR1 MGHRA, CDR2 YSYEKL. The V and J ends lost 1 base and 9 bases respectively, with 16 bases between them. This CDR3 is CASSQVLSGVIEQFF. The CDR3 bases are TGCGCCAGCAGCCAAGTTTTATCGGGGGTGATTGAGCAGTTCTTC.

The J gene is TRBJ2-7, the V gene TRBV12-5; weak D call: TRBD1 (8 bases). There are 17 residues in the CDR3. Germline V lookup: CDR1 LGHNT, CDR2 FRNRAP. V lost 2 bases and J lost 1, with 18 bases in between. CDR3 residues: CASGLYTGGVRSYEQYF. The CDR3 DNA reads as TGTGCTAGTGGTTTGTACACAGGGGGGGTAAGGTCCTACGAGCAGTACTTC.

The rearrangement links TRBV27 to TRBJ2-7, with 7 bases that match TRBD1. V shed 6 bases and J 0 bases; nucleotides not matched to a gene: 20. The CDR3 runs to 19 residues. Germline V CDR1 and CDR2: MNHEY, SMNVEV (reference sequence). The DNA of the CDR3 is TGTGCCAGCAGAAAACACCGGGACAGCCGAGTGTCGGGCTCCTACGAGCAGTACTTC. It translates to CASRKHRDSRVSGSYEQYF.

CDR3 DNA: TGCGCCAGCAGTTCCGACAGGTTCCGAGCCGGGGCCAACGTCCTGACTTTC. Its protein product is CASSSDRFRAGANVLTF. The chain combines TRBV5-1 with TRBJ2-6; TRBD1 is a possible D gene (6 bases). The CDR3 covers 17 residues. From germline, CDR1 is SGHRS and CDR2 YFSETQ. Trimming removed 5 bases from V and 4 bases from J, with 19 bases in between. Supplemented by reference TRBV5-1 and TRBJ2-6, the full variable domain reads KAGVTQTPRYLIKTRGQQVTLSCSPISGHRSVSWYQQTPGQGLQFLFEYFSETQRNKGNFPGRFSGRQFSNSRSEMNVSTLELGDSALYLCASSSDRFRAGANVLTFGAGSRLTVL.

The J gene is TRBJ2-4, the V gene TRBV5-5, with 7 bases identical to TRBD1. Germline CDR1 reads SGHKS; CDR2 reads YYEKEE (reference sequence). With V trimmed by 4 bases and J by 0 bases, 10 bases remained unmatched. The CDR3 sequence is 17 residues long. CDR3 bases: TGTGCCAGCAGCCCCCTCACGGACAGGACAGCCAAAAACATTCAGTACTTC. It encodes CASSPLTDRTAKNIQYF.

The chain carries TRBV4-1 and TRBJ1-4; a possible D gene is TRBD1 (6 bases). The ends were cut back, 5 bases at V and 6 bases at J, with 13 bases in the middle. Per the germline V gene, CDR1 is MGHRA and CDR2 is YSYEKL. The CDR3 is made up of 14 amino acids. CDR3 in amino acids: CASSLGGRDEKLFF. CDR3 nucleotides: TGCGCCAGCAGCTTAGGGGGTAGAGATGAAAAACTGTTTTTT.